These 4 T cell receptor beta chains came from one sample sequenced in a study of blood T cell repertoires in COVID-19. Clones were read by immunoSEQ multiplex PCR, and TCRdb kept only the in-frame ones, dropping some. The sample yields around 300,000 clones, under 90% seen once. The sequenced material came from peripheral blood. The receptor set was obtained from a woman in her twenties or thirties with COVID-19, enrolled during active disease.

The chain carries TRBV7-9 and TRBJ2-7, with a weak D call TRBD1 (5 bases). Germline values: CDR1 SEHNR, CDR2 FQNEAQ (reference sequence). The CDR3 runs 14 residues. Between the trimmed V and J ends, which lost 9 bases and 5 bases, there was a span of 20 bases. For the CDR3, the DNA is TGTGCCAGTCGCGTTACAGGTTCTATCAACGAGCAGTACTTC. Protein: CASRVTGSINEQYF.

The V call is TRBV18, the J call TRBJ1-4; TRBD1 matches at 7 bases. With 1 base clipped from V and 1 base from J, the junction kept 6 bases outside the gene matches. Germline-derived CDR1 and CDR2 are KGHSH and LQKENI. CDR3 size: 17 residues. The CDR3 region has the DNA TGTGCCAGCTCACCACGCTTTACAGGGGAAACTAATGAAAAACTGTTTTTT. This translates into CASSPRFTGETNEKLFF.

This chain links TRBV28 with TRBJ1-2; 8 nucleotides align to TRBD1. Germline V gives CDR1 MDHEN, CDR2 SYDVKM. This CDR3 spans 14 amino acids. J lost 7 bases, V lost 5 bases, and 9 bases had no gene match. The CDR3 DNA sequence: TGTGCCAGCAGTCTGACAGGGGAAGGTCGTGGCTACACCTTC. Translated: CASSLTGEGRGYTF.

Concerning this clone: Other DNA variants within this sample encode the same CDR3. This chain uses TRBV4-1 with TRBJ2-3, with D possibly TRBD1 on 5 matching bases. V lost 1 base and J 0 bases, leaving 8 bases between the germline ends. Germline loops: CDR1 MGHRA, CDR2 YSYEKL. The CDR3 is 15 residues long. The CDR3 reads CASSQVAGSTDTQYF. The DNA for the CDR3 is TGCGCCAGCAGCCAAGTAGCAGGGAGCACAGATACGCAGTATTTT.